This T cell receptor beta chain was sequenced in a study of T cell responses to AZD1222 COVID-19 vaccine. Study information: Second-dose intervals of approximately 4 or approximately 12 weeks were pooled. The study, taken as a whole, reports: Donors were mostly white British, more females; clonal diversity possibly underestimated. Targets within unmutated variant regions were reportedly found for nearly half of spike-specific TCRs. Along spike, vaccine-associated CD4 TCRs were found throughout, with dominance at 160-218 and 743-854.

V dropped 7 bases and J dropped 1 base, with 10 bases sitting between them. Germline V lookup: CDR1 MNHEY, CDR2 SVGAGI. CDR3 size: 13 residues. Produced via immunoSEQ multiplex PCR; TCRdb's table is partial and in-frame only. The sample consists of fewer than 200,000 clones, about 90% of them appearing once. Concerning this clone: Its antigen is undetermined.

The chain combines TRBV6-5 with TRBJ1-2; D may be TRBD1 (5 bases). The sample was peripheral blood, taken on day 0 of AZD1222 vaccination. The receptor's source is an adult in good health. The CDR3 is CASTKTDNYGYTF. CDR3 DNA sequence: TGTGCCAGCACCAAGACAGATAACTATGGCTACACCTTC.